This T cell receptor (beta chain) originates from a study of cytomegalovirus exposure and HLA in healthy donors. With 60 Vbeta and 13 Jbeta primers, the PCR was carried out. Original methodology: Approximately 11 million of the roughly 80 million unique TCR beta chains counted in a later analysis were shared. Sequencing used immunoSEQ multiplex PCR; TCRdb keeps in-frame clones, though not all of them. That table gives V, J and clone size, and the DNA gave D and trimming. This table has roughly 100,000 clones, almost 70% appearing once. Germline CDR1 is MGHDK and CDR2 is SYGVNS. Deletions cut 3 bases from V and 3 bases from J, with 8 bases between. The CDR3 runs to 13 residues. This clone was recorded a few times.

This receptor was identified in a young man in good health and CMV-seronegative. V usage is TRBV25-1 and J usage is TRBJ1-1; D call uncertain. The sample was PBMCs. The CDR3 reads CASSDPVHTEAFF. The CDR3 DNA sequence: TGTGCCAGCAGTGACCCGGTCCACACTGAAGCTTTCTTT.